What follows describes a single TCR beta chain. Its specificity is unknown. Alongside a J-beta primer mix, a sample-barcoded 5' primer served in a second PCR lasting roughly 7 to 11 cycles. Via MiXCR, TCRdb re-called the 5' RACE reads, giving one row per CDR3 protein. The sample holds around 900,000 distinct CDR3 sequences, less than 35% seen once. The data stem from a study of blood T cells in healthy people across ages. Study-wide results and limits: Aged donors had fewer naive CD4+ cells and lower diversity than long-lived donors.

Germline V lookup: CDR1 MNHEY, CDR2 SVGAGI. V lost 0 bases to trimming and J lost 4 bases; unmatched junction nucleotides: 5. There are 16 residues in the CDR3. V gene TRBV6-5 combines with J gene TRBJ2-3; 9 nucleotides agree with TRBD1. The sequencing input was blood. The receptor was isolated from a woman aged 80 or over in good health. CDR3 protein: CASSYSGTGLADTQYF. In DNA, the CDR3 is TGTGCCAGCAGTTACTCCGGGACAGGGTTGGCAGATACGCAGTATTTT.